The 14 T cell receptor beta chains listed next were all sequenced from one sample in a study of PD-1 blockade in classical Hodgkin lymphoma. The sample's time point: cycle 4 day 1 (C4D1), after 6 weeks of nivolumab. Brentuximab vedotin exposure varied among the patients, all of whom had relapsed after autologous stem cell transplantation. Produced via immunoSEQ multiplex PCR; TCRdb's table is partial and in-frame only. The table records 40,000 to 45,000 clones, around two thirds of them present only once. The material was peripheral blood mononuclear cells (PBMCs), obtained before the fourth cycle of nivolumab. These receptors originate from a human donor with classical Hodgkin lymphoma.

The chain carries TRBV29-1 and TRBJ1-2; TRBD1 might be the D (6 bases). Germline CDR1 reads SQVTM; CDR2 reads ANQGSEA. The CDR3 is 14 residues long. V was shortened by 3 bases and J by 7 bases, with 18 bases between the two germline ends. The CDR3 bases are TGCAGCGTTGAGGGGGCGGAAGGCCTAATTGGCTACACCTTC. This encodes CSVEGAEGLIGYTF.

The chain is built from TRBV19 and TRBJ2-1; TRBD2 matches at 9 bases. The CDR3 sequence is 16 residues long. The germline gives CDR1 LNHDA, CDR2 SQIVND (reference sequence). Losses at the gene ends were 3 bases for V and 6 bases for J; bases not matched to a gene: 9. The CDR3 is CASSIRGGLAGNEQFF. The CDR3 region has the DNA TGTGCCAGTAGTATTCGAGGGGGACTAGCAGGCAATGAGCAGTTCTTC. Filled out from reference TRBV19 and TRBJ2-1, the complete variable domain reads DGGITQSPKYLFRKEGQNVTLSCEQNLNHDAMYWYRQDPGQGLRLIYYSQIVNDFQKGDIAEGYSVSREKKESFPLTVTSAQKNPTAFYLCASSIRGGLAGNEQFFGPGTRLTVL.

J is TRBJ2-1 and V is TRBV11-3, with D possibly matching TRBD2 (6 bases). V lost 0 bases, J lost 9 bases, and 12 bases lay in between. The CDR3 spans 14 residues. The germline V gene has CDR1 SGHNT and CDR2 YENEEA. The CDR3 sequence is CASSLEWSGVEQFF. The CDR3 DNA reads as TGTGCCAGCAGCTTAGAGTGGTCGGGGGTTGAGCAGTTCTTC.

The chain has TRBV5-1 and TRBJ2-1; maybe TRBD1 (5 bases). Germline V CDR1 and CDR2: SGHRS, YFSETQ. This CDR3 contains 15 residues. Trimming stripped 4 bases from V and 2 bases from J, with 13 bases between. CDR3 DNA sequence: TGCGCCAGCAGCGGCCTTCAGGGCGCCTACAATGAGCAGTTCTTC. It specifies CASSGLQGAYNEQFF. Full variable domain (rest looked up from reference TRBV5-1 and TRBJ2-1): KAGVTQTPRYLIKTRGQQVTLSCSPISGHRSVSWYQQTPGQGLQFLFEYFSETQRNKGNFPGRFSGRQFSNSRSEMNVSTLELGDSALYLCASSGLQGAYNEQFFGPGTRLTVL.

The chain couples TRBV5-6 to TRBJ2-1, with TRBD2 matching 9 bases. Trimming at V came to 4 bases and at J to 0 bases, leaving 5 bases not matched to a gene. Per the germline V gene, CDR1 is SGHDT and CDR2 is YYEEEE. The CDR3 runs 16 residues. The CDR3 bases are TGTGCCAGCAGCCCTGTGACTAGCGGCTCCTACAATGAGCAGTTCTTC. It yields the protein CASSPVTSGSYNEQFF.

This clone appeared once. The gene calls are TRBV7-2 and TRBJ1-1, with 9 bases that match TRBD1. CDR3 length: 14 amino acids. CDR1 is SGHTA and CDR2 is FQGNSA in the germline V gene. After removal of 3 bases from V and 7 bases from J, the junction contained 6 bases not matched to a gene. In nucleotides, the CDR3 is TGTGCCAGCAGCTTGACCGGGACAGGGAGTGAAGCTTTCTTT. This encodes CASSLTGTGSEAFF.

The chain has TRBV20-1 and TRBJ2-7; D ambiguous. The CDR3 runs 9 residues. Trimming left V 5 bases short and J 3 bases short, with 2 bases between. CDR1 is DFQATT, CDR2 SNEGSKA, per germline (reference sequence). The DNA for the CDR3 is TGCAGTGCTCACTACGAGCAGTACTTC. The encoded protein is CSAHYEQYF.

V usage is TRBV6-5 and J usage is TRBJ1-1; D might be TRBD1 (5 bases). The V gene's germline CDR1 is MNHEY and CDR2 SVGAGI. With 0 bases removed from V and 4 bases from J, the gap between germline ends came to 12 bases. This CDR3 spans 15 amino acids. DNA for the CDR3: TGTGCCAGCAGTTACTCGGAGGGGTCGGGCACTGAAGCTTTCTTT. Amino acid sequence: CASSYSEGSGTEAFF.

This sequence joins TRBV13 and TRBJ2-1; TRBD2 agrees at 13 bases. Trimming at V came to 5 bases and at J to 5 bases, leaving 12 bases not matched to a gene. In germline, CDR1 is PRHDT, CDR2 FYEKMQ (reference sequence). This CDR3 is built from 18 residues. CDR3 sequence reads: CASSVRRQTSGGNNEQFF. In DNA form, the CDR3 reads TGTGCCAGCAGCGTTAGGAGGCAGACTAGCGGGGGGAACAATGAGCAGTTCTTC.

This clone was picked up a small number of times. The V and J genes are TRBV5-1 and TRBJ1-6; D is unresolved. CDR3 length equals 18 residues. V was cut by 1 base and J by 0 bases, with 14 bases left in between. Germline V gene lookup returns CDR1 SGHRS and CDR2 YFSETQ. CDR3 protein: CASSLRVAGSSYNSPLHF. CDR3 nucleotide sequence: TGCGCCAGCAGCTTGAGGGTCGCGGGGAGCTCCTATAATTCACCCCTCCACTTT.

Written as DNA, the CDR3 is TGTGCCAGCAGTTACTCGTCGCCAGGGCGAGATGAAAAACTGTTTTTT. This codes for CASSYSSPGRDEKLFF. V and J are TRBV6-5 and TRBJ1-4, with a tentative D call TRBD1 (5 bases). CDR1 MNHEY and CDR2 SVGAGI come from the germline V gene. V was trimmed by 0 bases and J by 6 bases, leaving 14 bases between them. The CDR3 length is 16 residues.

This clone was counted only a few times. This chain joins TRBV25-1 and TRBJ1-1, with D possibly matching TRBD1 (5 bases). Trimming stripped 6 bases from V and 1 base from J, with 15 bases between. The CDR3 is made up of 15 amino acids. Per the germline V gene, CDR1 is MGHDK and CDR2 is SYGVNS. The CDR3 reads CASSPKIGGNTEAFF. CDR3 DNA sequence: TGTGCCAGCAGCCCCAAGATCGGGGGGAACACTGAAGCTTTCTTT.

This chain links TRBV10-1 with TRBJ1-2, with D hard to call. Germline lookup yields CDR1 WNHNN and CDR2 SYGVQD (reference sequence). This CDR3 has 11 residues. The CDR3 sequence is CPLSGFDGYTF. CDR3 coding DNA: TGCCCCCTTTCGGGTTTCGATGGCTACACCTTC.

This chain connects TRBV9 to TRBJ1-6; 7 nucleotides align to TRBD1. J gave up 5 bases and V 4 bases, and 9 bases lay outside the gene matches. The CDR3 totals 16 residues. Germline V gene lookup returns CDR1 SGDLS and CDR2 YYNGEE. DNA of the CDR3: TGTGCCAGCAGCCGGATGCCGGGACAGAATAATTCACCCCTCCACTTT. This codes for CASSRMPGQNNSPLHF.